The 23 T cell receptor beta chains given below trace back to one sample, sequenced in a study of identical twins. TCRdb recomputed calls from the 5' RACE reads with MiXCR, one row per CDR3 protein. The repertoire holds about 690,000 distinct CDR3 sequences, with 20% to 25% as singletons. The same data also went into a second study, on T cells expressing NK-cell markers.

Sequencing input: PBMCs. The receptors were sampled from a woman younger than 35 in good health.

J is TRBJ2-5 and V is TRBV7-2; D possibly corresponds to TRBD2 (6 bases). V lost 6 bases and J lost 9, with 23 bases in between. Germline CDR1 and CDR2: SGHTA and FQGNSA. This CDR3 contains 15 residues. The CDR3 is CASRPPGIAGGSQYF. The CDR3 nucleotides are TGTGCCAGCAGACCCCCCGGGATAGCAGGAGGGTCCCAGTACTTC.

This clonotype showed up just a few times. The chain has TRBV9 and TRBJ2-3; D gene unclear. Germline CDR1 is SGDLS and CDR2 is YYNGEE. This CDR3 has 14 residues. The germline V and J ends were trimmed by 3 bases and 2 bases, with 10 bases remaining between them. Here the CDR3 DNA reads TGTGCCAGCAGCGCCCGGGTTCACACAGATACGCAGTATTTT. This codes for CASSARVHTDTQYF.

The CDR3 is CASSFPRTGYTF. The CDR3 coding sequence is TGTGCCAGCAGCTTCCCCAGGACTGGCTACACCTTC. The chain is built from TRBV5-8 and TRBJ1-2; no definite D call. The germline V gene has CDR1 SGHTS and CDR2 YDEGEE. This CDR3 contains 12 residues. The ends were cut back, 2 bases at V and 7 bases at J, with 9 bases in the middle.

This clonotype was seen only a few times. The rearrangement links TRBV5-1 to TRBJ1-1; 7 bases align to TRBD1. Germline CDR1 is SGHRS and CDR2 is YFSETQ. The CDR3 spans 14 residues. Trimming took 0 bases from V and 7 from J; bases not matched to a gene: 6. The CDR3 nucleotides are TGCGCCAGCAGCTTGGGACAGGGTTTTGTTGAAGCTTTCTTT. This gives the protein CASSLGQGFVEAFF. The variable domain in full, completed from reference TRBV5-1 and TRBJ1-1, reads KAGVTQTPRYLIKTRGQQVTLSCSPISGHRSVSWYQQTPGQGLQFLFEYFSETQRNKGNFPGRFSGRQFSNSRSEMNVSTLELGDSALYLCASSLGQGFVEAFFGQGTRLTVV.

The V gene is TRBV7-2, the J gene TRBJ2-1; perhaps D is TRBD1 or TRBD2 (5 bases each). V was pared by 6 bases and J by 9 bases, with 12 bases between. There are 12 residues in the CDR3. The germline V gene has CDR1 SGHTA and CDR2 FQGNSA. The CDR3 loop is CASREGPSEQFF. As DNA, the CDR3 is TGTGCCAGCAGAGAGGGACCGAGTGAGCAGTTCTTC.

This clonotype was seen a handful of times. The genes are TRBV20-1 and TRBJ2-1; D may match TRBD1 or TRBD2 (6 bases each). The ends were cut back, 1 base at V and 2 bases at J, with 12 bases in the middle. There are 15 residues in the CDR3. Germline V gives CDR1 DFQATT, CDR2 SNEGSKA (reference sequence). CDR3 nucleotide sequence: TGCAGTGCTAGAGTAGGGGGGTCCCCCTACAATGAGCAGTTCTTC. Its protein is CSARVGGSPYNEQFF.

With respect to this clonotype: A much larger clone lies a single base off, so this may be a read error. The gene calls are TRBV5-5 and TRBJ2-5; 9 nucleotides agree with TRBD2. The CDR3 covers 15 residues. Germline CDR1 reads SGHKS; CDR2 reads YYEKEE (reference sequence). The CDR3 region is CASSFSRASGETKYF. DNA for the CDR3: TGTGCCAGCAGCTTTTCGCGGGCTAGCGGGGAGACCAAGTACTTC.

This clonotype has a count of ten or more. The rearrangement joins TRBV20-1 to TRBJ1-5; D is unclear. The germline V gene encodes CDR1 DFQATT and CDR2 SNEGSKA (reference sequence). CDR3 length: 15 residues. V shed 5 bases and J shed 2 bases, with 16 bases lying between them. This chain's CDR3 is CSASKVGGGNQPQHF. The CDR3 DNA reads as TGCAGTGCTTCCAAAGTGGGAGGCGGCAATCAGCCCCAGCATTTT.

This clonotype was recorded a few times. CDR3 in amino acids: CASSSLDGYTF. Written as DNA, the CDR3 is TGTGCCAGCAGCTCCCTGGATGGCTACACCTTC. The gene calls are TRBV11-2 and TRBJ1-2; no reliable D call. V was cut by 4 bases and J by 6 bases, with 6 bases left in between. The CDR3 has 11 amino acids. The germline CDR1 and CDR2 sequences are SGHAT and FQNNGV.

V and J are TRBV7-2 and TRBJ2-3; the D call may be TRBD1 or TRBD2 (5 bases each). CDR3 length: 15 residues. V was clipped by 0 bases and J by 2 bases, with 9 bases between them. Germline-derived CDR1 and CDR2 are SGHTA and FQGNSA. CDR3 loop: CASSLAGTTTDTQYF. The CDR3 DNA sequence: TGTGCCAGCAGCTTAGCTGGGACCACCACAGATACGCAGTATTTT.

This clonotype has only one observation. This chain connects TRBV5-6 to TRBJ2-3; D may be TRBD2 (6 bases). Germline CDR1 reads SGHDT; CDR2 reads YYEEEE. The V gene lost 9 bases and the J gene lost 1 base, with 24 bases spanning the gap. The CDR3 covers 17 residues. CDR3 protein: CATTRGTFRDGTDTQYF. In DNA form, the CDR3 reads TGTGCCACCACGCGAGGGACTTTCCGGGACGGCACAGATACGCAGTATTTT.

CDR3 residues: CSATTYSGVEQYF. The CDR3, as DNA: TGCAGTGCTACAACCTATAGCGGTGTCGAGCAGTACTTC. The chain couples TRBV20-1 to TRBJ2-7, with a weak D call TRBD2 (6 bases). Trimming took off 4 bases at V and 6 bases at J, with 16 bases between the two ends. CDR3 length equals 13 residues. The germline gives CDR1 DFQATT, CDR2 SNEGSKA (reference sequence).

The V call is TRBV7-2, the J call TRBJ2-3; D possibly corresponds to TRBD2 (5 bases). The CDR3 sequence is 15 residues long. Germline CDR1 is SGHTA and CDR2 is FQGNSA. Trimming removed 5 bases from V and 4 bases from J, with 16 bases in between. The CDR3 DNA reads as TGTGCCAGCAGCAGCATACTAGAGATTCCAGATACGCAGTATTTT. This gives the protein CASSSILEIPDTQYF. The whole variable domain, remainder taken from reference TRBV7-2 and TRBJ2-3, is GAGVSQSPSNKVTEKGKDVELRCDPISGHTALYWYRQSLGQGLEFLIYFQGNSAPDKSGLPSDRFSAERTGGSVSTLTIQRTQQEDSAVYLCASSSILEIPDTQYFGPGTRLTVL.

This clonotype was observed once. The rearrangement links TRBV4-1 to TRBJ2-7, with D perhaps assigned TRBD1 or TRBD2 (5 bases each). V was cut by 1 base and J by 0 bases, with 10 bases left in between. The CDR3 loop spans 15 amino acids. Germline values: CDR1 MGHRA, CDR2 YSYEKL. CDR3 in amino acids: CASSQGAGSSYEQYF. CDR3 coding DNA: TGCGCCAGCAGCCAAGGGGCAGGGAGCTCCTACGAGCAGTACTTC.

This clonotype was found a few times. The V gene is TRBV4-2, the J gene TRBJ2-1; TRBD2 might be the D (5 bases). Trimming left V 8 bases short and J 7 bases short, with 21 bases between. The CDR3 consists of 15 residues. Germline V CDR1 and CDR2: LGHNA, YNFKEQ. The CDR3 sequence is CASGSGRRGGNEQFF. In DNA form, the CDR3 reads TGTGCCAGCGGGTCGGGGAGACGGGGTGGTAATGAGCAGTTCTTC.

This clonotype has more than one count but fewer than ten. The chain carries TRBV29-1 and TRBJ1-1; 9 bases line up with TRBD1. The germline CDR1 and CDR2 sequences are SQVTM and ANQGSEA. Losses at the gene ends were 2 bases for V and 7 bases for J; bases not matched to a gene: 14. The CDR3 contains 16 residues. CDR3: CSVESVRDRASFEAFF. The CDR3 DNA is TGCAGCGTTGAATCCGTCCGGGACAGGGCGTCTTTTGAAGCTTTCTTT.

J is TRBJ2-7 and V is TRBV7-2; possible D gene TRBD2, 6 bases. This CDR3 has 15 residues. The V gene's germline CDR1 is SGHTA and CDR2 FQGNSA. With 3 bases removed from V and 3 bases from J, the gap between germline ends came to 15 bases. The CDR3 loop is CASSFISGLSYEQYF. Here the CDR3 DNA reads TGTGCCAGCAGCTTCATCAGCGGGCTGAGCTACGAGCAGTACTTC.

This clonotype was found a few times. This chain uses TRBV7-2 with TRBJ2-1; D gene uncertain. Germline lookup yields CDR1 SGHTA and CDR2 FQGNSA. This CDR3 comprises 15 residues. The ends were cut back, 2 bases at V and 0 bases at J, with 8 bases in the middle. The CDR3 protein is CASSLSSPSYNEQFF. The CDR3 DNA reads as TGTGCCAGCAGCTTAAGCAGTCCCTCCTACAATGAGCAGTTCTTC.

There are a few counts of this clonotype. This chain's CDR3 is CASSLGGASWSETQYF. The CDR3 DNA follows: TGCGCCAGCAGCCTTGGAGGGGCTAGCTGGTCAGAGACCCAGTACTTC. The V and J genes are TRBV5-1 and TRBJ2-5, with D tentatively TRBD2 (6 bases). This CDR3 spans 16 amino acids. CDR1 SGHRS and CDR2 YFSETQ come from the germline V gene. V was shortened by 4 bases and J by 4 bases, with 20 bases between the two germline ends. The full variable domain, its missing parts supplied by reference TRBV5-1 and TRBJ2-5, is KAGVTQTPRYLIKTRGQQVTLSCSPISGHRSVSWYQQTPGQGLQFLFEYFSETQRNKGNFPGRFSGRQFSNSRSEMNVSTLELGDSALYLCASSLGGASWSETQYFGPGTRLLVL.

In its sample, this clonotype was seen many times. J is TRBJ1-5 and V is TRBV9; D is ambiguous. The CDR3 totals 15 residues. V was cut by 0 bases and J by 4 bases, with 11 bases left in between. The germline gives CDR1 SGDLS, CDR2 YYNGEE. The CDR3 DNA reads as TGTGCCAGCAGCGTAGGAGCCTCTGGGAATCAGCCCCAGCATTTT. Translation gives CASSVGASGNQPQHF. Supplemented by reference TRBV9 and TRBJ1-5, the full variable domain reads DSGVTQTPKHLITATGQRVTLRCSPRSGDLSVYWYQQSLDQGLQFLIQYYNGEERAKGNILERFSAQQFPDLHSELNLSSLELGDSALYFCASSVGASGNQPQHFGDGTRLSIL.

This rearrangement joins TRBV6-2 or TRBV6-3 to TRBJ2-1; D is possibly TRBD2 (5 bases). The CDR3 consists of 14 residues. Per the germline V gene, CDR1 is MNHEY and CDR2 is SVGEGT. Trimming removed 2 bases at V and 6 bases at J, with 11 bases between. The CDR3 spells CASSYDGSLNEQFF. The CDR3 DNA reads TGTGCCAGCAGTTACGATGGGAGTCTCAATGAGCAGTTCTTC.

In the case of this clonotype: One junction end disagrees with the germline gene, perhaps due to a read error. This chain links TRBV7-7 with TRBJ2-1; 7 bases match TRBD2. Germline-derived CDR1 and CDR2 are SSHAT and FNYEAQ (reference sequence). The CDR3 loop spans 15 amino acids. The CDR3 DNA follows: TGTGCTAGCAGCTATGGCGCTAGCGGACATACTGAGCAGTTCTTC. Protein product: CASSYGASGHTEQFF.

This clonotype was recorded a few times. The rearrangement uses TRBV29-1 and TRBJ2-3, with a tentative D call TRBD2 (7 bases). Germline CDR1 SQVTM, CDR2 ANQGSEA. The CDR3 spans 15 residues. V lost 1 base and J 4 bases, leaving 15 bases between the germline ends. CDR3 DNA: TGCAGCGTTGAAGGTCTGCGGGGGCGGGCAGATACGCAGTATTTT. Translation gives CSVEGLRGRADTQYF.